In this sample, the clone carrying this T cell receptor beta chain turned up a few times. This entry is derived from a study of graft-versus-host responses after intestinal transplantation. This CDR3 contains 13 residues. V was shortened by 5 bases and J by 2 bases, with 10 bases between the two germline ends. Looked up from germline, CDR1 is SGHRS and CDR2 is YFSETQ. The repertoire was sequenced with immunoSEQ multiplex PCR; TCRdb's copy has only in-frame clones and lacks some. The sample contains 40,000 or so clones, over 85% of which appear only once. The gene calls are TRBV5-1 and TRBJ2-5; maybe TRBD1 (6 bases). Sequencing used PBMCs, obtained almost 270 days after transplant. This clonotype originated in a human patient who received an intestinal transplant, so some T cells may come from the graft donor. The CDR3: CASRGQRQETQYF. The CDR3 region has the DNA TGCGCCAGCAGAGGACAGCGACAAGAGACCCAGTACTTC.